A selection of T cell receptor beta chains follows, all from one sample in a study of beta chain features in type 1 diabetes. Profiling relied on immunoSEQ multiplex PCR, and the TCRdb table lists in-frame clones only, not all of them. The repertoire includes 300,000 to 350,000 clones, around 15% of them detected once, and about 6.7% sits in the top ten. The sequenced material came from central memory CD4+ T cells from blood. These receptors originate from a man aged 25 to 45 in good health. Each CDR3 is given with its conserved first and last residue. Fields, in order: D gene, clone size, V gene, J gene, CDR3 protein, CDR3 DNA. D genes are given only for firm matches. A row's size may be missing; if present it is once, few, many or a size class.

>TRBD1|few|TRBV9|TRBJ2-2
CASSVKGAGELFF
TGTGCCAGCAGCGTAAAGGGGGCAGGGGAGCTGTTTTTT
>TRBD2|.|TRBV7-8|TRBJ2-3
CASSLARLLAGQKVDTQYF
TGTGCCAGCAGCTTAGCACGATTACTAGCGGGCCAGAAGGTGGATACGCAGTATTTT
>.|few|TRBV2|TRBJ1-5
CASSESGARNQPQHF
TGTGCCAGCAGTGAGTCCGGGGCCCGAAATCAGCCCCAGCATTTT
>TRBD2|many|TRBV30|TRBJ2-2
CACHYVGTSVYGELFF
TGTGCCTGCCACTACGTCGGGACTAGCGTTTACGGGGAGCTGTTTTTT
>.|few|TRBV7-9|TRBJ2-1
CASSPKRRAGNEQFF
TGTGCCAGCAGCCCAAAGCGGCGCGCGGGGAATGAGCAGTTCTTC
>TRBD1|.|TRBV7-3|TRBJ2-1
CASSLDRTGHNEQFF
TGTGCCAGCAGCTTAGACCGGACAGGGCACAATGAGCAGTTCTTC
>TRBD2|many|TRBV9|TRBJ2-1
CASSVDLAGHLGEQFF
TGTGCCAGCAGCGTAGATCTAGCGGGTCACCTAGGTGAGCAGTTCTTC
>TRBD2|few|TRBV10-1|TRBJ2-1
CASSKAGGDNEQFF
TGCGCCAGCAGCAAGGCGGGGGGTGACAATGAGCAGTTCTTC
>TRBD1|few|TRBV6-5|TRBJ2-3
CAISPRDRATDTQYF
TGTGCCATCAGCCCTCGGGACAGGGCCACAGATACGCAGTATTTT
>.|.|TRBV4-3|TRBJ2-3
CASSQDSQGGRGDTQYF
TGCGCCAGCAGCCAAGATAGCCAGGGGGGGCGGGGAGATACGCAGTATTTT
>TRBD2|few|TRBV5-1|TRBJ2-5
CASSFGGGQETQYF
TGCGCCAGCAGCTTCGGGGGAGGGCAAGAGACCCAGTACTTC
>TRBD2|.|TRBV9|TRBJ2-3
CASSVARAGGHGDTQYF
TGTGCCAGCAGCGTAGCTCGCGCGGGGGGGCATGGGGATACGCAGTATTTT
>.|.|TRBV29-1|TRBJ2-7
CSVRALGTYEQYF
TGCAGCGTGCGAGCTCTCGGTACCTACGAGCAGTACTTC
>.|.|TRBV18|TRBJ2-3
CASTLSRTDTQYF
TGTGCCAGCACACTATCCAGGACAGATACGCAGTATTTT
>TRBD1|few|TRBV7-2|TRBJ2-7
CASSLDRGDEQYF
TGTGCCAGCAGCTTGGACAGGGGCGACGAGCAGTACTTC
>.|.|TRBV5-4|TRBJ2-2
CASSSRAGELFF
TGTGCCAGCAGTTCAAGAGCGGGGGAGCTGTTTTTT
>.|.|TRBV6-1|TRBJ2-1
CASSVAGYSYNEQFF
TGTGCCAGCAGTGTGGCGGGGTACTCCTACAATGAGCAGTTCTTC
>.|.|TRBV11-2|TRBJ2-2
CASSPGGRPTGELFF
TGTGCCAGCAGCCCTGGGGGCCGGCCTACCGGGGAGCTGTTTTTT
>.|few|TRBV5-5|TRBJ1-2
CASSQGGQTINYGYTF
TGTGCCAGCAGCCAAGGGGGGCAGACCATCAACTATGGCTACACCTTC
>.|few|TRBV6-6|TRBJ1-5
CASSVRQNSNQPQHF
TGTGCCAGCAGTGTAAGACAGAATAGCAATCAGCCCCAGCATTTT
>.|.|TRBV7-2|TRBJ1-2
CASSLDRVGPTFLYGYTF
TGTGCCAGCAGCTTAGACAGGGTGGGGCCGACTTTTCTCTATGGCTACACCTTC
>TRBD1|few|TRBV11-3|TRBJ2-2
CASSLHGTAGELFF
TGTGCCAGCAGCTTACACGGGACAGCTGGGGAGCTGTTTTTT
>.|.|TRBV11-2|TRBJ2-1
CASSLGRHNEQFF
TGTGCCAGCAGCTTAGGACGCCACAATGAGCAGTTCTTC
>.|.|TRBV6-5|TRBJ2-1
CASRLSLRYNEQFF
TGTGCCAGCAGATTAAGTCTCCGGTACAATGAGCAGTTCTTC
>TRBD2|few|TRBV28|TRBJ2-5
CASTGLALKTETQYF
TGTGCCAGCACCGGACTAGCGCTAAAAACGGAGACCCAGTACTTC
>TRBD1|few|TRBV6-6|TRBJ1-2
CASSRGQGAAGYTF
TGTGCCAGCAGTCGCGGACAGGGGGCGGCTGGCTACACCTTC
>.|.|TRBV5-1|TRBJ2-7
CASSLGGTGTREQYF
TGCGCCAGCAGCTTGGGAGGAACGGGGACTCGCGAGCAGTACTTC
>.|few|TRBV9|TRBJ2-5
CASSQRGSAETQYF
TGTGCCAGCAGCCAAAGGGGATCTGCAGAGACCCAGTACTTC
>.|few|TRBV12-5|TRBJ2-2
CASVKKQAYGELFF
TGTGCTAGTGTCAAAAAACAGGCATACGGGGAGCTGTTTTTT
>.|few|TRBV5-1|TRBJ2-3
CASSGGLHTDTQYF
TGCGCCAGCAGCGGCGGACTGCACACAGATACGCAGTATTTT
>TRBD1|few|TRBV30|TRBJ1-1
CAWTGQGNTEAFF
TGTGCCTGGACCGGACAGGGAAACACTGAAGCTTTCTTT
>.|many|TRBV19|TRBJ2-1
CASSLSATGGVNEQFF
TGTGCCAGTAGTCTGTCGGCTACAGGTGGAGTCAATGAGCAGTTCTTC
>.|.|TRBV30|TRBJ2-2
CAWSVPDRRTEELFF
TGTGCCTGGAGTGTACCGGACAGACGTACCGAGGAGCTGTTTTTT
>.|few|TRBV5-4|TRBJ1-1
CASSQDRGTLVAFF
TGTGCCAGCAGCCAAGATCGAGGGACTCTTGTGGCTTTCTTT
>TRBD2|few|TRBV28|TRBJ2-3
CASGPPGLGTDTQYF
TGTGCCAGCGGGCCCCCGGGACTAGGGACAGATACGCAGTATTTT
>.|few|TRBV6-5|TRBJ1-3
CASRGGIGNTIYF
TGTGCCAGCAGGGGTGGGATTGGAAACACCATATATTTT
>.|many|TRBV7-9|TRBJ1-1
CASSLIAGQNSVAFF
TGTGCCAGCAGCTTGATAGCAGGGCAGAATTCTGTAGCTTTCTTT
>TRBD1|few|TRBV28|TRBJ1-2
CASSNPGQGARGYTF
TGTGCCAGCAGTAATCCGGGACAGGGGGCAAGAGGCTACACCTTC
>TRBD2|many|TRBV5-6|TRBJ2-5
CASSPGLAGEGETQYF
TGTGCCAGCAGCCCCGGACTAGCGGGAGAGGGTGAGACCCAGTACTTC
>TRBD1|few|TRBV18|TRBJ1-6
CASSSGQGGSSPLHF
TGTGCCAGCTCATCGGGACAGGGGGGTTCTTCACCCCTCCACTTT
>.|few|TRBV2|TRBJ2-1
CASSVRGSSYNEQFF
TGTGCCAGCAGTGTACGGGGGAGCTCCTACAATGAGCAGTTCTTC
>.|.|TRBV5-6|TRBJ2-3
CASSLVSAGHTQYF
TGTGCCAGCAGCTTGGTCTCGGCAGGGCATACGCAGTATTTT
>.|.|TRBV7-7|TRBJ2-3
CASREDLTDTQYF
TGTGCCAGCAGGGAGGACCTCACAGATACGCAGTATTTT
>.|.|TRBV6-5|TRBJ1-5
CASSYKGYGQPQHF
TGTGCCAGCAGTTACAAGGGGTACGGACAGCCCCAGCATTTT
>TRBD2|.|TRBV7-2|TRBJ2-5
CASSSGLAGAIQETQYF
TGTGCCAGCAGCTCCGGACTAGCGGGAGCGATCCAAGAGACCCAGTACTTC
>.|.|TRBV7-2|TRBJ2-7
CASSLSAGIAYEQYF
TGTGCCAGCAGCTTATCGGCCGGGATCGCTTACGAGCAGTACTTC
>TRBD2|few|TRBV11-2|TRBJ2-1
CASSLEERESPFF
TGTGCCAGCAGCTTAGAGGAGCGGGAGTCGCCGTTCTTC
>TRBD1|many|TRBV5-6|TRBJ2-1
CASSFGQGMDEQFF
TGTGCCAGCAGCTTTGGACAGGGTATGGATGAGCAGTTCTTC
>.|.|TRBV19|TRBJ1-5
CASSADSSNQPQHF
TGTGCCAGTAGTGCGGACAGTAGCAATCAGCCCCAGCATTTT
>.|few|TRBV2|TRBJ2-1
CASSERAATLYEQFF
TGTGCCAGCAGTGAAAGGGCAGCCACCTTATATGAGCAGTTCTTC
>.|few|TRBV7-9|TRBJ2-3
CASSHIDTDTQYF
TGTGCCAGCAGCCATATAGACACAGATACGCAGTATTTT
>.|few|TRBV5-1|TRBJ1-1
CASRQGQNTEAFF
TGCGCCAGCAGACAGGGCCAAAACACTGAAGCTTTCTTT
>TRBD1|few|TRBV7-3|TRBJ1-6
CASSPDRDSPLHF
TGTGCCAGCAGCCCGGACAGGGATTCACCCCTCCACTTT
>.|many|TRBV14|TRBJ1-1
CASSQLDSWNTEAFF
TGTGCCAGCAGCCAATTAGACAGCTGGAACACTGAAGCTTTCTTT
>.|once|TRBV7-7|TRBJ2-2
CASSFSRDTGELFF
TGTGCTAGCAGCTTCTCACGAGACACCGGGGAGCTGTTTTTT